This T cell receptor beta chain was obtained from a study of memory B cells and T cells in multiple sclerosis. Study findings and constraints: Clone-set sizes differed between compartments, so shared clonotype counts needed normalization.

A note on this clone: No antigen is known for it.

CFSE-dim autoproliferating and CFSE-high non-proliferating T cells from unstimulated culture were sequenced separately. 40 million to 50 million CFSE-labeled PBMCs were cultured 6 to 7 days unstimulated, then replicate wells were pooled. The PBMCs received approximately 0.5 uM CFSE and serum-free culture with no added stimuli. Only in-frame clones appear in the TCRdb table, and some are missing; sequencing was by immunoSEQ multiplex PCR. The sample holds about 42,000 clones, roughly 80% seen once. The V end lost 5 bases, the J end lost 0 bases, and 7 bases lay between the germline ends. The length of the CDR3 is 13 residues. CDR1 and CDR2 (germline): MNHEY, SMNVEV (reference sequence).

Sequencing was done on a sample of PBMCs from blood kept in culture. The source is a human donor with multiple sclerosis. The chain combines TRBV27 with TRBJ2-5; D remains ambiguous. In nucleotides, the CDR3 is TGTGCCAGCAGTGACCGCAACCAAGAGACCCAGTACTTC. Residues: CASSDRNQETQYF.